The T cell receptor (beta chain) under discussion was sequenced for a study of T cells in Graves' hyperthyroidism and ophthalmopathy (dated by TCRdb to about 2019). Study-level background: Peripheral blood samples were taken at the time of initial diagnosis, prior to any treatment. TCR V-J signatures able to tell the groups apart were searched for in a discovery cohort of 100 or so patients, of whom around 42 had Graves' ophthalmopathy and around 57 had stable Graves' hyperthyroidism. Prospective prediction of ophthalmopathy was tested in an independent validation cohort consisting of 18 to 20 hyperthyroidism patients and some 16 patients who later progressed to ophthalmopathy. The approximately 95 discovery patients were divided at random into training and test sets in a 7:3 ratio. Thyroid tissue and blood T-cell repertoires from more than five Graves' hyperthyroidism patients were also compared in the study. Once sampling was done, hyperthyroidism patients were given methimazole at a starting dose of 30 mg daily, whereas ophthalmopathy patients were given high-dose intravenous methylprednisolone. TCR Vbeta CDR3 sequencing of fewer than 150 peripheral blood samples (under 45 ophthalmopathy, about 74 hyperthyroidism and approximately 17 progressor patients) is reported in the paper. Broad study findings and their caveats: Most expanded thyroid clonotypes (frequency above 0.001) were also detected in blood, a finding suggesting that blood repertoires may reflect thyroid immune responses. In validation, the model predicted progression to ophthalmopathy with approximately 70% sensitivity and around 72% specificity, a median of roughly seven months before onset. A 13 V-J signature model separated ophthalmopathy from stable hyperthyroidism, with approximately 87% sensitivity and roughly 82% specificity in cross-validation and 80%/75% in testing. Sample size was not statistically predetermined, and blinding of investigators to group allocation was not performed.

Hyperthyroidism patients were newly diagnosed, had a disease duration of under 2 months, and were aged 18 to 65 years. Any patient with an uncontrolled infection, another autoimmune disease, pregnancy or lactation was excluded. Diagnoses were based on clinical symptoms, serum thyroxine and TRAb, thyroid ultrasound and orbital computed tomography. Blood from progressor patients was drawn when they were first diagnosed with hyperthyroidism, before any ophthalmopathy symptoms appeared. PBMCs were isolated from 7.5 to 10 ml of fresh peripheral blood by Ficoll-Paque density gradient centrifugation. Progressor patients were first diagnosed with Graves' hyperthyroidism and then developed ophthalmopathy during follow-up. Total RNA was extracted using Trizol reagent, and RNA quality was assessed on an Agilent 2100 Bioanalyzer. V trim: 5 bases; J trim: 5 bases; unmatched bases: 7. The germline V gene gives CDR1 as SGHTA and CDR2 as FQGNSA. Taken from cysteine to phenylalanine, the CDR3 has 16 residues. Left in the record is the CDR3 DNA by itself, 48 bases read in frame from the first base.

The TCR beta CDR3 regions were amplified from the RNA transcripts. A first-round RT-PCR of the TCR CDR3 used the HTBI primer set with the Qiagen OneStep RT-PCR kit. Libraries were constructed in a second round of multiplex PCR, after which size selection and purification were carried out. Libraries were sequenced paired-end with 100 bp reads on an Illumina HiSeq2000. Turning to the authors' computational methods: SOAPnuke was used to process the raw data, removing reads that contained adapters or uncalled bases, had a mean Phred below 15, or lacked an exact match to the constant primer or identifier. High-quality paired reads were merged with COPE v1.2.5, and unique nucleotide sequences were defined as clonotypes. MiTCR v1.1 was used to align clonotypes to the IMGT TRBV, TRBD and TRBJ reference segments. The analysis was restricted to V-J combinations with a frequency above 0.0001, which together covered roughly 99% of the repertoires. A TCS score was defined as the ratio of F50 (clonal expansion) to E x V (chaos), with BLOSUM62-based TCRdist applied between CDR3 peptides within each V-J. Welch's t-statistics and random forest reduced around 510 V-J features to 10 to 15, which were used in a naive Bayes classifier (R e1071). In-frame beta chains were kept once TCRdb had trimmed the public reads at Q25 with fastp and called clones with MiXCR. Every distinct CDR3 protein forms one entry, paired with its most common genes and DNA. The V and J calls and clone size come from TCRdb's table, not from the authors' own analysis. The sample table contains around 260,000 distinct CDR3 sequences; only one count was recorded for approximately 26% of them. The ten largest clones capture more than 25% of the sample.

Of note for this clonotype: It lacks a known antigen. No clone much larger than this one lies a single base away; base qualities are absent.

The sequence was obtained from a man aged 35-49 years with Graves' hyperthyroidism that later progressed to Graves' ophthalmopathy. The chain was built from TRBV7-2 and TRBJ2-5; 14 central bases correspond to TRBD2. The material sequenced was blood. The CDR3 here reads CASSPGLAGGWETQYF. The nucleotide sequence is TGTGCCAGCAGCCCAGGACTAGCGGGGGGTTGGGAGACCCAGTACTTC.